This T cell receptor (beta chain) was profiled in a study of glioma-infiltrating T cells. Amplification of TCR alpha and beta CDR3 regions from RNA used iRepertoire nested multiplex PCR. A single record per CDR3 protein comes from TCRdb applying MiXCR to the multiplex PCR reads. The data show over 15,000 distinct CDR3 sequences, 58% seen once. About this clonotype itself: Its antigen is not known.

Findings of the study overall: Non-neoplastic patients had below-expected tissue-blood divergence, while all gliomas exceeded expectation.

The CDR3 covers 11 residues. Germline V gene lookup returns CDR1 DFQATT and CDR2 SNEGSKA (reference sequence). Trimming left V 3 bases short and J 4 bases short, with 6 bases between. Input material: glioma tissue, nonneoplastic brain tissue, or PBMCs (not recorded which). The V call is TRBV20-1, the J call TRBJ1-1, with no clear D. The receptor was isolated from a human donor with low-grade glioma or glioblastoma, undergoing nonglioma brain surgery, or in good health (not recorded which). CDR3: CSARGGTEAFF. The DNA for the CDR3 is TGCAGTGCTAGGGGAGGCACTGAAGCTTTCTTT.